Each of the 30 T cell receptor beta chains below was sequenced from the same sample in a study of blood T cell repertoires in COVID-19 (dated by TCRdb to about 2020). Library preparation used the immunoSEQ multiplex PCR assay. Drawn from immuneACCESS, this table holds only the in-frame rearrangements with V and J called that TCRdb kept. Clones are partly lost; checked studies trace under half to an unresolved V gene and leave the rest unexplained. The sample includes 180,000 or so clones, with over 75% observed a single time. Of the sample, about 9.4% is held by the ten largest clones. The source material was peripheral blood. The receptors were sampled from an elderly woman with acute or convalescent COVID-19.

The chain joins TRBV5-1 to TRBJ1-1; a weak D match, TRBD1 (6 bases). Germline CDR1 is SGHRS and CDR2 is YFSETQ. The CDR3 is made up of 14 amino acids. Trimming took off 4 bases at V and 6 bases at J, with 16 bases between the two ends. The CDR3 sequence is CASSKGQGGAEAFF. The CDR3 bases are TGCGCCAGCAGCAAAGGACAAGGGGGGGCTGAAGCTTTCTTT.

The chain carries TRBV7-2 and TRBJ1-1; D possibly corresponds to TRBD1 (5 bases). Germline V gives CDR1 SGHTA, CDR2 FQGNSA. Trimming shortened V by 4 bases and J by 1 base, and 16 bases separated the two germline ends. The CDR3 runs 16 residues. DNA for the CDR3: TGTGCCAGCAGCTCCTATCAGGGATATGAGAACACTGAAGCTTTCTTT. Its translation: CASSSYQGYENTEAFF.

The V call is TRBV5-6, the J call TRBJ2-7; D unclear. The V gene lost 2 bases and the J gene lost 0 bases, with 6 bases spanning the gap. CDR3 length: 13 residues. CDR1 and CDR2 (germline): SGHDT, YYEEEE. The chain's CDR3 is CASSLVGSYEQYF. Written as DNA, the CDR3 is TGTGCCAGCAGCTTAGTCGGCTCCTACGAGCAGTACTTC.

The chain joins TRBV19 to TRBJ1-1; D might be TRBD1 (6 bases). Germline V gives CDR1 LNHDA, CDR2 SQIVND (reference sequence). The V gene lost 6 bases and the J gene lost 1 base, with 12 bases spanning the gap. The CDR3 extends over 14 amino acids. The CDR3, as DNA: TGTGCCAGTAGGTTTCCAGGGGCGAACACTGAAGCTTTCTTT. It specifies CASRFPGANTEAFF.

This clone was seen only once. The CDR3 DNA reads as TGTGCCAGCAGCCCGCGACAGGTCAGCACAGATACGCAGTATTTT. Protein: CASSPRQVSTDTQYF. V and J are TRBV7-9 and TRBJ2-3, with a tentative D call TRBD1 (6 bases). V was pared by 5 bases and J by 0 bases, with 12 bases between. Germline-derived CDR1 and CDR2 are SEHNR and FQNEAQ (reference sequence). This CDR3 is 15 amino acids long.

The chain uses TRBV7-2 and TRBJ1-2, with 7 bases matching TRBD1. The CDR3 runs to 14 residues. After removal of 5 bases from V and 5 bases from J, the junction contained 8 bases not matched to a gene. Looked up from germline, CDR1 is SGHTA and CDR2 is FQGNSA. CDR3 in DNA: TGTGCCAGCAGCACCCGGCCACAGGGGTATGGCTACACCTTC. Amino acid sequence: CASSTRPQGYGYTF.

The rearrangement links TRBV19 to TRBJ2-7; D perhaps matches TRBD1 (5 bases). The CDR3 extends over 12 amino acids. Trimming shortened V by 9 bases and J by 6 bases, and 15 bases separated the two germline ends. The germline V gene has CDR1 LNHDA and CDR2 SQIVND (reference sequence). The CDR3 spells CASAQGRGEQYF. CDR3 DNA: TGTGCCAGCGCCCAGGGAAGAGGCGAGCAGTACTTC.

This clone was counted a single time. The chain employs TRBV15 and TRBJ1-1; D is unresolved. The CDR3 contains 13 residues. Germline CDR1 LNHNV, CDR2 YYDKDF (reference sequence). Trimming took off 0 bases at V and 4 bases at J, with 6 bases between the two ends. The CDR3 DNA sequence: TGTGCCACCAGCAGAGAGGCGGTCACTGAAGCTTTCTTT. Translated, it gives CATSREAVTEAFF.

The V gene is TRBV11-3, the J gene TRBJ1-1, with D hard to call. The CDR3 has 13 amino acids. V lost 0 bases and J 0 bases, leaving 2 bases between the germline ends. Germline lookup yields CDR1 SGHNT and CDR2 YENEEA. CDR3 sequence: CASSLDVNTEAFF. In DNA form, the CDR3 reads TGTGCCAGCAGCTTAGACGTGAACACTGAAGCTTTCTTT.

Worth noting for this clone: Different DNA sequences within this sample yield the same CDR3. The CDR3 DNA sequence: TGTGCCAGCAGCGTAGGAGGCCTAGCGGGCGGCCAAGAGACCCAGTACTTC. This encodes CASSVGGLAGGQETQYF. V usage is TRBV9 and J usage is TRBJ2-5, with TRBD2 identical over 8 bases. Germline-derived CDR1 and CDR2 are SGDLS and YYNGEE. V lost 0 bases and J lost 1; bases outside the gene matches: 8. The CDR3 spans 17 residues. The complete variable domain, with remaining parts taken from reference TRBV9 and TRBJ2-5, reads DSGVTQTPKHLITATGQRVTLRCSPRSGDLSVYWYQQSLDQGLQFLIQYYNGEERAKGNILERFSAQQFPDLHSELNLSSLELGDSALYFCASSVGGLAGGQETQYFGPGTRLLVL.

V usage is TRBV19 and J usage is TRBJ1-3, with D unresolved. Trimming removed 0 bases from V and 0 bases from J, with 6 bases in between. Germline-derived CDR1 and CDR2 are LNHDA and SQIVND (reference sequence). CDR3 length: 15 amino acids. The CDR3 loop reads CASSIEVSSGNTIYF. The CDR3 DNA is TGTGCCAGTAGTATAGAAGTGAGCTCTGGAAACACCATATATTTT.

CDR3 sequence (DNA): TGTGCCAGCAGTTTGGACAGGTGGGTGTACACTGAAGCTTTCTTT. Protein product: CASSLDRWVYTEAFF. V and J are TRBV6-6 and TRBJ1-1; 7 bases fit TRBD1. From germline, CDR1 is MNHNY and CDR2 SVGAGI (reference sequence). CDR3 length equals 15 residues. J was trimmed by 3 bases and V by 4 bases; bases with no gene match: 8.

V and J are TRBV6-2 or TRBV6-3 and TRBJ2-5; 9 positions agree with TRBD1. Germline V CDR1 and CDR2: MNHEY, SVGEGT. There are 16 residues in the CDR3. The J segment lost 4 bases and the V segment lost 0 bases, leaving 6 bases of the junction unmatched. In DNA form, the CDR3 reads TGTGCCAGCAGTTACTCGGGACAGGGCCCTAGAGAGACCCAGTACTTC. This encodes CASSYSGQGPRETQYF.

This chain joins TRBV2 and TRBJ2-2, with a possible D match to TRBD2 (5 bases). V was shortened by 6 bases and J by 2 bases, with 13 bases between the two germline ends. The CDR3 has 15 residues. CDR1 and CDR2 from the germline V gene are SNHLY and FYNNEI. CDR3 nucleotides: TGTGCCAGCAGCCCCGACGGGATTAACACCGGGGAGCTGTTTTTT. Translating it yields CASSPDGINTGELFF.

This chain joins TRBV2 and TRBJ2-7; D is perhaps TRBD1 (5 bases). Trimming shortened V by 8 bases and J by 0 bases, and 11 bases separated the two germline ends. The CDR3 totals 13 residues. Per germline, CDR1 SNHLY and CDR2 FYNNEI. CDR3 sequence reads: CASGASVSYEQYF. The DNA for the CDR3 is TGTGCCAGCGGGGCGTCGGTCTCCTACGAGCAGTACTTC.

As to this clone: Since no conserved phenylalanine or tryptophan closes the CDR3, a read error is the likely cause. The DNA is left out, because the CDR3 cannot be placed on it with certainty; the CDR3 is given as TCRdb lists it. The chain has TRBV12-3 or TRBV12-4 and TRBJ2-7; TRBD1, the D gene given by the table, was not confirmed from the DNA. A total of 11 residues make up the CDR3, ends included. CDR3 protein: CASTRYGTQGL.

CDR3 loop: CASWEGGNEQFF. The CDR3 DNA sequence: TGTGCCTCCTGGGAGGGGGGCAATGAGCAGTTCTTC. The chain employs TRBV6-6 and TRBJ2-1; D might be TRBD2 (7 bases). The CDR3 is 12 amino acids. Germline V CDR1 and CDR2: MNHNY, SVGAGI (reference sequence). The V gene lost 11 bases and the J gene lost 6 bases, with 14 bases spanning the gap.

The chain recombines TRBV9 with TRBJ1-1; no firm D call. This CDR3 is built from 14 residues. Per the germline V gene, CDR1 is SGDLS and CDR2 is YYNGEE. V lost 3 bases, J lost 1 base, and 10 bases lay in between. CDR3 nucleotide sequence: TGTGCCAGCAGCGCCATTAGAGAGAACACTGAAGCTTTCTTT. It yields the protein CASSAIRENTEAFF.

The CDR3 sequence is CASSLSLAGANEQFF. The CDR3 DNA sequence: TGTGCCAGCAGCTTAAGCCTAGCGGGAGCCAATGAGCAGTTCTTC. The V and J genes are TRBV11-3 and TRBJ2-1, with 10 bases matching TRBD2. With 2 bases clipped from V and 6 bases from J, the junction kept 4 bases outside the gene matches. There are 15 residues in the CDR3. Germline V gives CDR1 SGHNT, CDR2 YENEEA. Looking up the rest from reference TRBV11-3 and TRBJ2-1 gives the full variable domain: EAGVVQSPRYKIIEKKQPVAFWCNPISGHNTLYWYLQNLGQGPELLIRYENEEAVDDSQLPKDRFSAERLKGVDSTLKIQPAELGDSAVYLCASSLSLAGANEQFFGPGTRLTVL.

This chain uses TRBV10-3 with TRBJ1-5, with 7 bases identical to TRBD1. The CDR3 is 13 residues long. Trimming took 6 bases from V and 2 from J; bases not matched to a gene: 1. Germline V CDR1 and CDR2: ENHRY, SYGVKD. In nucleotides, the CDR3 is TGTGCCATCAGCGACAGGGGCAATCAGCCCCAGCATTTT. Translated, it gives CAISDRGNQPQHF.

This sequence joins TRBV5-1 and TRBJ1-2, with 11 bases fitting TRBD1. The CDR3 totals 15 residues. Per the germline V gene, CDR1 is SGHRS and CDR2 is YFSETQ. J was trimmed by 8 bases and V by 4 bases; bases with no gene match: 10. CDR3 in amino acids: CASSTSGQGAEGYTF. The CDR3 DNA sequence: TGCGCCAGCAGCACCTCAGGACAGGGGGCTGAGGGCTACACCTTC.

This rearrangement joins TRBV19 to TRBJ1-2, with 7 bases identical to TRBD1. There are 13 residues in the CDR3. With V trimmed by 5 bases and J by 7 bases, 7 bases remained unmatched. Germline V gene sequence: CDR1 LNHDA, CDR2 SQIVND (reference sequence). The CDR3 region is CASSARGRVGYTF. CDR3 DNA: TGTGCCAGTAGTGCGAGGGGGCGAGTTGGCTACACCTTC.

The CDR3 DNA is TGTGCCAGCAGCGTAGTACTCGGAAACACCATATATTTT. This encodes CASSVVLGNTIYF. The V gene is TRBV9, the J gene TRBJ1-3, with unresolved D. CDR3 length: 13 residues. Germline CDR1 is SGDLS and CDR2 is YYNGEE. Between the trimmed V and J ends, which lost 0 bases and 4 bases, there was a span of 5 bases. Together with reference TRBV9 and TRBJ1-3, the CDR3 gives the full variable domain: DSGVTQTPKHLITATGQRVTLRCSPRSGDLSVYWYQQSLDQGLQFLIQYYNGEERAKGNILERFSAQQFPDLHSELNLSSLELGDSALYFCASSVVLGNTIYFGEGSWLTVV.

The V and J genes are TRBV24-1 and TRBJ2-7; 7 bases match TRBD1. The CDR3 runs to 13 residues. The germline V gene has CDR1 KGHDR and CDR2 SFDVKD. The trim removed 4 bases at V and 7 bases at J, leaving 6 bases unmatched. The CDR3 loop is CATSDPRQGEQYF. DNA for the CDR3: TGTGCCACCAGTGACCCCCGACAGGGTGAGCAGTACTTC.

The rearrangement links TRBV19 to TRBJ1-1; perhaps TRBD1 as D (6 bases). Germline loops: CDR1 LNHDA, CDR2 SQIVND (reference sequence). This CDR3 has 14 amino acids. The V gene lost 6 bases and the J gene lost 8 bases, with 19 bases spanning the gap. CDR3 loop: CASRTTGTGLEAFF. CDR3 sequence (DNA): TGTGCCAGTAGGACAACAGGCACAGGGTTAGAAGCTTTCTTT. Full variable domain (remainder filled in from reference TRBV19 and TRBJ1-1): DGGITQSPKYLFRKEGQNVTLSCEQNLNHDAMYWYRQDPGQGLRLIYYSQIVNDFQKGDIAEGYSVSREKKESFPLTVTSAQKNPTAFYLCASRTTGTGLEAFFGQGTRLTVV.

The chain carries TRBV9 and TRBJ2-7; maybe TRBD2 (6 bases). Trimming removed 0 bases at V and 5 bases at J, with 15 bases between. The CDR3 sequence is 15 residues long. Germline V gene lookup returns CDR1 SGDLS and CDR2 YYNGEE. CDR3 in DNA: TGTGCCAGCAGCGTAGAGACTAGGGGCCCAAACGAGCAGTACTTC. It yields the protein CASSVETRGPNEQYF.

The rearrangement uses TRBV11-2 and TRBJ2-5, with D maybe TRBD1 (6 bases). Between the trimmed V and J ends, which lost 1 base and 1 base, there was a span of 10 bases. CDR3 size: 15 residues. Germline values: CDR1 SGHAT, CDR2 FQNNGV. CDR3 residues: CASSLAARGQETQYF. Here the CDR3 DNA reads TGTGCCAGCAGCTTAGCGGCCAGGGGCCAAGAGACCCAGTACTTC.

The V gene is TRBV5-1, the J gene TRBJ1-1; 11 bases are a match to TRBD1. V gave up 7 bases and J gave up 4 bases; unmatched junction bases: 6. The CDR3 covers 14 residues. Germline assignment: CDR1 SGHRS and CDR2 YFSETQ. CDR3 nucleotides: TGCGCCAGCGCACCGGGGACAGGGGGCACTGAAGCTTTCTTT. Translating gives CASAPGTGGTEAFF. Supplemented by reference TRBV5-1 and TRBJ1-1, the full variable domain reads KAGVTQTPRYLIKTRGQQVTLSCSPISGHRSVSWYQQTPGQGLQFLFEYFSETQRNKGNFPGRFSGRQFSNSRSEMNVSTLELGDSALYLCASAPGTGGTEAFFGQGTRLTVV.

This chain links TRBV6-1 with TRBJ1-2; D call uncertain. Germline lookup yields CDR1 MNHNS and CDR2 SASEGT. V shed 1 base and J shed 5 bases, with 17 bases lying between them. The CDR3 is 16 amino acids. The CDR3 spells CASSEEESRGLYGYTF. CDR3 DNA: TGTGCCAGCAGTGAAGAAGAGTCCCGAGGGTTGTATGGCTACACCTTC.

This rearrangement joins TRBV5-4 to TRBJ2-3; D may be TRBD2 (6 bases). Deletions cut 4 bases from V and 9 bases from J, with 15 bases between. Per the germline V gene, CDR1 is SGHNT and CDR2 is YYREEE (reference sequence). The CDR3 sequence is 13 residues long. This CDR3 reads CASSPPSGSTQYF. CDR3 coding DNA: TGTGCCAGCAGCCCCCCTTCCGGGAGCACGCAGTATTTT.